Presented here are 5 T cell receptor beta chains from one specimen sequenced in a study of T cells in Graves' hyperthyroidism and ophthalmopathy. The source material, RNA transcripts, was used to amplify TCR beta CDR3 regions. TCR CDR3 underwent first-round RT-PCR with the HTBI primer set. MiXCR was run by TCRdb on the multiplex PCR reads, yielding one entry per CDR3 protein. The sample holds about 98,000 distinct CDR3 sequences, roughly 37% seen once. Sequenced: peripheral blood or thyroid tissue (not recorded which). These TCRs come from a woman in her twenties or thirties with Graves' hyperthyroidism.

This clonotype occurred many times. J is TRBJ1-1 and V is TRBV9; TRBD1 matches 7 bases. Germline values: CDR1 SGDLS, CDR2 YYNGEE. CDR3 size: 14 residues. J gave up 5 bases and V 4 bases, and 8 bases lay outside the gene matches. The CDR3 loop is CASSPGQQGTEAFF. The DNA for the CDR3 is TGTGCCAGCAGCCCCGGACAACAGGGGACTGAAGCTTTCTTT.

This clonotype has a count of ten or more. The genes are TRBV7-8 and TRBJ2-7; no definite D call. Germline CDR1 SGHVS, CDR2 FQNEAQ. V gave up 1 base and J gave up 4 bases, with 11 bases separating them. The CDR3 covers 14 residues. As DNA, the CDR3 is TGTGCCAGCAGCTTAGATGTCAACGGTTACGAGCAGTACTTC. Protein product: CASSLDVNGYEQYF.

Comments on this clonotype: One end of the junction is discordant with germline, which a read error may explain. The chain couples TRBV7-8 to TRBJ1-4; D remains ambiguous. Per the germline V gene, CDR1 is SGHVS and CDR2 is FQNEAQ. This CDR3 comprises 18 residues. CDR3 region: CASSLDAFIGLNNEKLSF. CDR3 nucleotides: TGCGCCAGCAGCTTAGATGCTTTCATTGGACTGAATAATGAAAAACTGTCTTTT.

This clonotype was observed at least ten times. This chain uses TRBV9 with TRBJ1-6; the D gene is possibly TRBD1 (6 bases). CDR1 is SGDLS and CDR2 is YYNGEE in the germline V gene. V was trimmed by 0 bases and J by 8 bases, leaving 9 bases between them. This CDR3 region has 14 residues. CDR3 sequence reads: CASSVGQEYSPLHF. The CDR3 DNA reads as TGTGCCAGCAGCGTAGGACAGGAATATTCACCCCTCCACTTT.

This clonotype was observed a handful of times. The chain links TRBV28 to TRBJ1-5; D call uncertain. The CDR3 runs to 14 residues. The V end lost 6 bases, the J end lost 7 bases, and 16 bases lay between the germline ends. Germline V gene lookup returns CDR1 MDHEN and CDR2 SYDVKM. As DNA, the CDR3 is TGTGCCAGCAGACCATCCCTAGCGGGCCAGCCCCAGCATTTT. It yields the protein CASRPSLAGQPQHF.